This entry concerns a single TCR beta chain. CD45RO-negative CD8 cells positively selected for CCR7 made up the naive population, which excluded terminally differentiated effector memory CD45RA+ cells. This record belongs to a study of shared clonotypes between healthy human individuals. In the study's own analysis: From ImmunoSEQ came sequences covering only the junction and carrying no quality scores, so filtering differed. The table came from immunoSEQ multiplex PCR; TCRdb's copy has only in-frame clones and leaves some out. For V, J and clone size, that table is used; D and trimming come from the DNA. The sample holds hundreds of thousands of clones, over 90% seen once. V was pared by 3 bases and J by 7 bases, with 4 bases of the junction left unmatched. Germline values: CDR1 SGHNT, CDR2 YYREEE (reference sequence). The CDR3 loop spans 13 amino acids.

The sample consisted of naive CD8+ T cells sorted from blood. The clonotype comes from a man aged 25 to 45 in good health. The rearrangement joins TRBV5-4 to TRBJ2-1; 7 positions agree with TRBD2. In DNA form, the CDR3 reads TGTGCCAGCAGCTCGGGAGGTTGGAATGAGCAGTTCTTC. It translates to CASSSGGWNEQFF. The variable domain in full, with the rest retrieved from reference TRBV5-4 and TRBJ2-1, is ETGVTQSPTHLIKTRGQQVTLRCSSQSGHNTVSWYQQALGQGPQFIFQYYREEENGRGNFPPRFSGLQFPNYSSELNVNALELDDSALYLCASSSGGWNEQFFGPGTRLTVL.